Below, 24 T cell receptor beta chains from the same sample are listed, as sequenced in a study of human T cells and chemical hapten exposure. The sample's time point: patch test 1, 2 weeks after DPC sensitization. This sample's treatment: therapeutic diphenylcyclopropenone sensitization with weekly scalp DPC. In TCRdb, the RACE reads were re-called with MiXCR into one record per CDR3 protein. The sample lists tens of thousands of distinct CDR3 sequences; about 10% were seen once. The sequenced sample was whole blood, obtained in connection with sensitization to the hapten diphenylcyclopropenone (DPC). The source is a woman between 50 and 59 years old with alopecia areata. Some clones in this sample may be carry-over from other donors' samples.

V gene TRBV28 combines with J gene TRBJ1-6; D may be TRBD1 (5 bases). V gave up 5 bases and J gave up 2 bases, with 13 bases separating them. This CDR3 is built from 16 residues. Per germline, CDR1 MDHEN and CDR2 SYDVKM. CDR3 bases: TGTGCCAGCAGTCCCCCCGGGACGGCCTATAATTCACCCCTCCACTTT. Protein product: CASSPPGTAYNSPLHF.

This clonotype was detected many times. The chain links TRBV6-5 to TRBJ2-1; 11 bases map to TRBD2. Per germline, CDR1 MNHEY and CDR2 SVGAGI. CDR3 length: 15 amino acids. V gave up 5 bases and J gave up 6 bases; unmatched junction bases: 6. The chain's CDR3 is CASSLSGRGGNEQFF. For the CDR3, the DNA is TGTGCCAGCAGTCTTAGCGGGAGGGGAGGCAATGAGCAGTTCTTC.

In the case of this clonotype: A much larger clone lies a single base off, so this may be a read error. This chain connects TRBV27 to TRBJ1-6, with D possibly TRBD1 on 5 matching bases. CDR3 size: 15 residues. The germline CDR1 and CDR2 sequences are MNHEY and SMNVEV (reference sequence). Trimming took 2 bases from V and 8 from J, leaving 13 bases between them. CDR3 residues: CASSLRQGGDSPLHF. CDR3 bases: TGTGCCAGCAGTTTAAGGCAGGGCGGGGATTCACCCCTCCACTTT.

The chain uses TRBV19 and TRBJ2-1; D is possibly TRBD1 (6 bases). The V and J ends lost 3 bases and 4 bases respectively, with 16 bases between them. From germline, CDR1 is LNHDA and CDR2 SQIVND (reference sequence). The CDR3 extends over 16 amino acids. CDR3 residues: CASSIPTGGGYNEQFF. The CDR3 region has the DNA TGTGCCAGTAGTATCCCGACTGGGGGCGGTTACAATGAGCAGTTCTTC. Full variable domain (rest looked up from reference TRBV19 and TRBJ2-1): DGGITQSPKYLFRKEGQNVTLSCEQNLNHDAMYWYRQDPGQGLRLIYYSQIVNDFQKGDIAEGYSVSREKKESFPLTVTSAQKNPTAFYLCASSIPTGGGYNEQFFGPGTRLTVL.

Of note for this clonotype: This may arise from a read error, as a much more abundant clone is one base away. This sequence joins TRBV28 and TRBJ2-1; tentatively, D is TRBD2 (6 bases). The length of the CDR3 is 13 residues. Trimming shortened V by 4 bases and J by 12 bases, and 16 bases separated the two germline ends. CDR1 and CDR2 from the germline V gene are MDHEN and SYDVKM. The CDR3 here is CASSSAPGSGQFF. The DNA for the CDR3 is TGTGCCAGCAGTTCCGCCCCCGGGAGTGGGCAGTTCTTC.

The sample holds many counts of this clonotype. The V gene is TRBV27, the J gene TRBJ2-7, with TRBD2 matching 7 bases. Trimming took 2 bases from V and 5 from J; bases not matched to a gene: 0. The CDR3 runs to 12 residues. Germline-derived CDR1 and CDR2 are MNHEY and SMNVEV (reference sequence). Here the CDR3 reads CASSLGGDEQYF. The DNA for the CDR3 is TGTGCCAGCAGTTTAGGGGGGGACGAGCAGTACTTC.

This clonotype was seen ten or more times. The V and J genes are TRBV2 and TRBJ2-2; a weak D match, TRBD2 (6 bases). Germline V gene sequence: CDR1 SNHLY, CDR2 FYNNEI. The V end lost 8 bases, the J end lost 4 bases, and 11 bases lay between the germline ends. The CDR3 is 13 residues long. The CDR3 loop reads CASLTSPTGELFF. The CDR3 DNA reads TGTGCCAGCTTAACTAGCCCCACCGGGGAGCTGTTTTTT.

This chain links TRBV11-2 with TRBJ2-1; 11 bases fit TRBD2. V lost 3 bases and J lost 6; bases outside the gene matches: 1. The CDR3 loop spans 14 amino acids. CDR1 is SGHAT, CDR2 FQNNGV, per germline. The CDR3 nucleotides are TGTGCCAGCAGCTTGGGACTAGCGGTCAATGAGCAGTTCTTC. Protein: CASSLGLAVNEQFF. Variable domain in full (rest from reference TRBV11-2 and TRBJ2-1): EAGVAQSPRYKIIEKRQSVAFWCNPISGHATLYWYQQILGQGPKLLIQFQNNGVVDDSQLPKDRFSAERLKGVDSTLKIQPAKLEDSAVYLCASSLGLAVNEQFFGPGTRLTVL.

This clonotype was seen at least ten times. CDR3 DNA sequence: TGTGCCAGCTCACTGGGGGGCAGACTACAAGAGACCCAGTACTTC. Translating it yields CASSLGGRLQETQYF. The rearrangement joins TRBV18 to TRBJ2-5; perhaps D is TRBD1 or TRBD2 (6 bases each). Germline CDR1 KGHSH, CDR2 LQKENI. V shed 4 bases and J shed 2 bases, with 14 bases lying between them. The CDR3 contains 15 residues.

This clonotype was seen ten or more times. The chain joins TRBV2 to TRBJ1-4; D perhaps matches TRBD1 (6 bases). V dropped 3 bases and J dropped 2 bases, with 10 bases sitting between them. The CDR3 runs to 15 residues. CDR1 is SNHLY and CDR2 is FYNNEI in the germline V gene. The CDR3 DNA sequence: TGTGCCAGCAGTGATCGGGGGCGGACTAATGAAAAACTGTTTTTT. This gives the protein CASSDRGRTNEKLFF. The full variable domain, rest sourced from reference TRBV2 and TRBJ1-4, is EPEVTQTPSHQVTQMGQEVILRCVPISNHLYFYWYRQILGQKVEFLVSFYNNEISEKSEIFDDQFSVERPDGSNFTLKIRSTKLEDSAMYFCASSDRGRTNEKLFFGSGTQLSVL.

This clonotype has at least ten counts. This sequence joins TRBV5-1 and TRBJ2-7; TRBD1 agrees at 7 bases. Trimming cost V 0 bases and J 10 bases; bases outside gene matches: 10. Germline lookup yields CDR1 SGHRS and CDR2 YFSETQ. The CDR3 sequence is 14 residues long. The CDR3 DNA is TGCGCCAGCAGCTTGGACCAGGGGGAACGAGGACAGTACTTC. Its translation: CASSLDQGERGQYF.

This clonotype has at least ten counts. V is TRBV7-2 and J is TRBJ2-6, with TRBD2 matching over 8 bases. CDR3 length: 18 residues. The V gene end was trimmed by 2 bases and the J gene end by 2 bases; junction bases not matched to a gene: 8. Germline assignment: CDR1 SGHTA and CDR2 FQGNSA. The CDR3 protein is CASSLPLRREAGANVLTF. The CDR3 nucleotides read TGTGCCAGCAGCTTACCCTTAAGGCGGGAGGCTGGGGCCAACGTCCTGACTTTC.

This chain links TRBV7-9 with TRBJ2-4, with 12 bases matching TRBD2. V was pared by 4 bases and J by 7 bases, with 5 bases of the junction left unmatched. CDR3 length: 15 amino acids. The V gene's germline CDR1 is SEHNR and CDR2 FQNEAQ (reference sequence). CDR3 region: CASSSGLAGGNIQYF. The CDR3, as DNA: TGTGCCAGCAGCTCGGGACTAGCGGGCGGGAACATTCAGTACTTC.

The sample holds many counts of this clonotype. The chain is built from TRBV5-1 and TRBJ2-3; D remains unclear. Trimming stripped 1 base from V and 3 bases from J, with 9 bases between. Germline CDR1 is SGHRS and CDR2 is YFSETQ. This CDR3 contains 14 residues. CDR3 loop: CASSLRVRTDTQYF. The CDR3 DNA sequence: TGCGCCAGCAGCTTGCGGGTGAGGACAGATACGCAGTATTTT.

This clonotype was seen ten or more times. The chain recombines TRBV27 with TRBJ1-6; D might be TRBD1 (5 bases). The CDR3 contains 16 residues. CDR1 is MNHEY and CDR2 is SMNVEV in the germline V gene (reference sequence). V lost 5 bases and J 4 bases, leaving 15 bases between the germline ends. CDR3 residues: CASSPSPGPYNSPLHF. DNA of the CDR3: TGTGCCAGCAGTCCCTCCCCGGGACCGTATAATTCACCCCTCCACTTT.

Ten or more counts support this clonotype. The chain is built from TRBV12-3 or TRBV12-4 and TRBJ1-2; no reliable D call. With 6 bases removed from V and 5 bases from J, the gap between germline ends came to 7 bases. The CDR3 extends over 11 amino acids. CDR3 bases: TGTGCCAGCAGATCGGTGTATGGCTACACCTTC. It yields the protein CASRSVYGYTF.

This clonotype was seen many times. This CDR3 reads CSVEEGASRAGEQFF. CDR3 nucleotides: TGCAGCGTTGAAGAAGGAGCGAGTAGGGCCGGTGAGCAGTTCTTC. The gene calls are TRBV29-1 and TRBJ2-1; D gene uncertain. This CDR3 comprises 15 residues. The V end was cut by 0 bases, the J end by 9 bases, with 18 bases between. From germline, CDR1 is SQVTM and CDR2 ANQGSEA.

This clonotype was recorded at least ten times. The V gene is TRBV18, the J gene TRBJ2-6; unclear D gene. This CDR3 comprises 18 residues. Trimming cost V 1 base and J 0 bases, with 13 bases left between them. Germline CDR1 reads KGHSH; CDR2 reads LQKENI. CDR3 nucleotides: TGTGCCAGCTCACCACTGGCCCCGGACGGCTCTGGGGCCAACGTCCTGACTTTC. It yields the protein CASSPLAPDGSGANVLTF. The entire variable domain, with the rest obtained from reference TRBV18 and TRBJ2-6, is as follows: NAGVMQNPRHLVRRRGQEARLRCSPMKGHSHVYWYRQLPEEGLKFMVYLQKENIIDESGMPKERFSAEFPKEGPSILRIQQVVRGDSAAYFCASSPLAPDGSGANVLTFGAGSRLTVL.

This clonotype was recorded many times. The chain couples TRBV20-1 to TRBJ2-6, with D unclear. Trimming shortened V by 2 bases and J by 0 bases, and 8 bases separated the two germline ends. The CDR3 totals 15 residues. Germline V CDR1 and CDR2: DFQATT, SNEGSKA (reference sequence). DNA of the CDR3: TGCAGTGCTAGACAAACAGCCTCTGGGGCCAACGTCCTGACTTTC. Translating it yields CSARQTASGANVLTF.

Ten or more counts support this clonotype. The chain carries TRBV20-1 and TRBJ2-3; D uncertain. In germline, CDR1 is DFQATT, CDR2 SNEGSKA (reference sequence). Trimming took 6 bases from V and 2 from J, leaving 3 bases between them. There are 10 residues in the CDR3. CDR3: CSAATDTQYF. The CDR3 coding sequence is TGCAGTGCCGCCACAGATACGCAGTATTTT.

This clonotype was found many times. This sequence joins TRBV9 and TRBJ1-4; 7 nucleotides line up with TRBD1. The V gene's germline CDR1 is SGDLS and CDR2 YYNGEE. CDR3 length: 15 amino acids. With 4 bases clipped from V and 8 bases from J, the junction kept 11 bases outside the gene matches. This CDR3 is CASSNGHRGGEKLFF. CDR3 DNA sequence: TGTGCCAGCAGCAACGGACACAGGGGAGGAGAAAAACTGTTTTTT.

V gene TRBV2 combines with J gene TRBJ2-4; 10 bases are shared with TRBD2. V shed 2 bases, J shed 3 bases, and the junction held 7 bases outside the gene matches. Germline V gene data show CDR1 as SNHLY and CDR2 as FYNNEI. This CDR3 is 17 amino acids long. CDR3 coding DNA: TGTGCCAGCAGTGAAAGCTTAGCGGGAGGAGGCAAAAACATTCAGTACTTC. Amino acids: CASSESLAGGGKNIQYF. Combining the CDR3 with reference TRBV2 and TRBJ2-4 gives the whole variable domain EPEVTQTPSHQVTQMGQEVILRCVPISNHLYFYWYRQILGQKVEFLVSFYNNEISEKSEIFDDQFSVERPDGSNFTLKIRSTKLEDSAMYFCASSESLAGGGKNIQYFGAGTRLSVL.

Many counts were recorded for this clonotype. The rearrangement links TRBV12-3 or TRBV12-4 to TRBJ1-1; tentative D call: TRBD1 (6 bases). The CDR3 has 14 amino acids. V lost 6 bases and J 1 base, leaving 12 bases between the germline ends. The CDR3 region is CASSYRVRNTEAFF. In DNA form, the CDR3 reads TGTGCCAGCAGCTACAGGGTTCGGAACACTGAAGCTTTCTTT.

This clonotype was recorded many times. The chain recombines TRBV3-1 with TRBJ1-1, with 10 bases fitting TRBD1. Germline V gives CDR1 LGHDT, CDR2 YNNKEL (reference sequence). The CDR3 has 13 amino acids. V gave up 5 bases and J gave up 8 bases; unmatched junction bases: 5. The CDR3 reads CASSYPGQGEAFF. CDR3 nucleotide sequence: TGTGCCAGCAGCTACCCGGGACAGGGGGAAGCTTTCTTT.